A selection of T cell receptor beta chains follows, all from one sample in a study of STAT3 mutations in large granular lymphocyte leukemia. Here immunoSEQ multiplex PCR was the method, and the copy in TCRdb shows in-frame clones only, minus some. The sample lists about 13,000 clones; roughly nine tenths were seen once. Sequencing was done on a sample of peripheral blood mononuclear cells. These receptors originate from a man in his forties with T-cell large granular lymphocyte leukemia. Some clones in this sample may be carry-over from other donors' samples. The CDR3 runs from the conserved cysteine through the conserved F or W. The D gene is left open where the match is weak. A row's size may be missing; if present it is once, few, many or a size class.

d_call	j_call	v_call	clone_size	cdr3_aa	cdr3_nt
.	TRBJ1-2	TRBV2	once	CASSEEGYGYTF	TGTGCCAGCAGTGAAGAGGGTTATGGCTACACCTTC
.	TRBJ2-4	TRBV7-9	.	CASSSTGSLAKNIQYF	TGTGCCAGCAGCTCCACAGGGTCACTAGCCAAAAACATTCAGTACTTC
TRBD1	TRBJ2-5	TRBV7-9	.	CASSLADRGRETQYF	TGTGCCAGCAGCTTAGCGGACAGGGGGCGCGAGACCCAGTACTTC
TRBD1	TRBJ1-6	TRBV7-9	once	CASSLTTFRDRAMSPLHF	TGTGCCAGCAGCTTAACAACTTTCCGGGACAGGGCAATGTCACCCCTCCACTTT
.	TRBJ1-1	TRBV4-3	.	CASSQERERGCMNTEAFF	TGCGCCAGCAGCCAAGAGCGGGAGAGGGGCTGTATGAACACTGAAGCTTTCTTT
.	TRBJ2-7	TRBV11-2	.	CASSPSSYEQYF	TGTGCCAGCAGCCCTTCTTCCTACGAGCAGTACTTC
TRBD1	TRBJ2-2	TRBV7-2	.	CASSLARDRGSGELFF	TGTGCCAGCAGCTTGGCCCGGGACAGGGGCTCCGGGGAGCTGTTTTTT
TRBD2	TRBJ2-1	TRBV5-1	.	CASSLVTSGGHEQFF	TGCGCCAGCAGCTTGGTCACTAGCGGGGGGCATGAGCAGTTCTTC
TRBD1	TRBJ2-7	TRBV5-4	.	CASSLVIQGQSEQYF	TGTGCCAGCAGCTTGGTAATACAGGGGCAGTCCGAGCAGTACTTC
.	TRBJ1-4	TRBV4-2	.	CASSQGEGLSTNEKLFF	TGTGCCAGCAGCCAAGGGGAAGGATTGTCAACTAATGAAAAACTGTTTTTT
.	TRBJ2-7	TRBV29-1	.	CSVEDLSEQYF	TGCAGCGTTGAAGACCTAAGCGAGCAGTACTTC
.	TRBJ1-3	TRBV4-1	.	CASSQDWQNTIYF	TGCGCCAGCAGCCAAGATTGGCAAAACACCATATATTTT
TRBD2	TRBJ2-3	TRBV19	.	CASSRLAGTDTQYF	TGTGCCAGTAGTAGGCTAGCGGGAACAGATACGCAGTATTTT
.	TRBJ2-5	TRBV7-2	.	CASSLVGKETQYF	TGTGCCAGCAGCTTAGTAGGGAAAGAGACCCAGTACTTC
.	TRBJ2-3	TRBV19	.	CASRHGSTDTQYF	TGTGCCAGTAGGCACGGTAGCACAGATACGCAGTATTTT
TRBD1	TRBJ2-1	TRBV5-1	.	CASSPRLQGNSYNEQFF	TGCGCCAGCAGCCCCCGCCTACAGGGGAACTCCTACAATGAGCAGTTCTTC
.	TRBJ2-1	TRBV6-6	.	CASSYTNEQFF	TGTGCCAGCAGTTACACCAATGAGCAGTTCTTC